The clone carrying this T cell receptor (beta chain) has a handful of counts. Its cognate antigen is unknown. The sample originates from a study of cytomegalovirus exposure and HLA in healthy donors. In the study overall: HLA-typed donors contributed 65 million to 95 million unique TCRs, which were held in an early data release. Whole-study results and caveats: A reported reduction in N-insertions relative to the 666-donor mean was seen in an Asian-associated ancestry cluster in a later analysis. On later analysis, the bulk of CMV-associated TCR beta chains appeared to be HLA-restricted. Sequencing depth roughly uniform across donors was assumed in presence/absence analyses.

A multiplex PCR was run with 60 Vbeta primers and 13 Jbeta primers. This table comes from immunoSEQ multiplex PCR, and its TCRdb copy is limited to in-frame clones, with some not included. The sample has about 110,000 clones; 70% to 80% are singletons. CDR1 is MDHEN, CDR2 SYDVKM, per germline. With 3 bases removed from V and 8 bases from J, the gap between germline ends came to 22 bases. The CDR3 contains 16 residues. Material for sequencing was PBMCs. The chain joins TRBV28 to TRBJ1-1; no clear D. This TCR derives from a woman younger than 35 in good health and CMV-seropositive. This chain's CDR3 is CASSFVAWGGRLEAFF. The CDR3 DNA sequence: TGTGCCAGCAGTTTTGTCGCTTGGGGAGGCCGTCTGGAAGCTTTCTTT.